These 29 T cell receptor beta chains were all obtained from the same sample, sequenced in a study of T cells in localized non-small cell lung cancer. Profiling relied on immunoSEQ multiplex PCR, and the TCRdb table lists in-frame clones only, not all of them. This table has about 24,000 clones, roughly 80% appearing once. The sequencing used PBMCs, collected before any cancer treatment. All receptors come from a man aged 35-69 years with stage II lung adenocarcinoma.

The rearrangement joins TRBV7-3 to TRBJ2-4, with D possibly being TRBD2 (5 bases). This CDR3 is 15 amino acids long. Looked up from germline, CDR1 is SGHTA and CDR2 is FQGTGA. The ends were cut back, 5 bases at V and 5 bases at J, with 16 bases in the middle. CDR3 sequence: CASSPYTGSENIQYF. CDR3 DNA: TGTGCCAGCAGCCCGTACACGGGTAGCGAAAACATTCAGTACTTC.

The chain is built from TRBV30 and TRBJ1-2; D is possibly TRBD1 (5 bases). CDR3 size: 10 residues. V was pared by 5 bases and J by 8 bases, with 9 bases between. Germline V gene data show CDR1 as GTSNPN and CDR2 as SVGIG (reference sequence). The CDR3 DNA reads TGTGCCTGGGAGGGGAGGGGCTACACCTTC. Translation: CAWEGRGYTF.

The V and J genes are TRBV10-2 and TRBJ1-1; no definite D call. Trimming cost V 8 bases and J 5 bases, with 9 bases left between them. This CDR3 is built from 11 residues. From germline, CDR1 is WSHSY and CDR2 SAAADI. CDR3 sequence reads: CASGEGTEAFF. DNA of the CDR3: TGCGCCAGCGGGGAGGGTACTGAAGCTTTCTTT.

The V gene is TRBV19, the J gene TRBJ1-5; D unclear. Trimming removed 4 bases at V and 2 bases at J, with 12 bases between. The CDR3 is 15 residues long. The germline V gene encodes CDR1 LNHDA and CDR2 SQIVND (reference sequence). As DNA, the CDR3 is TGTGCCAGTAGTACTTTTGGGATGGGCAATCAGCCCCAGCATTTT. This sequence encodes CASSTFGMGNQPQHF.

This rearrangement joins TRBV10-3 to TRBJ2-7; perhaps TRBD1 as D (6 bases). Germline loops: CDR1 ENHRY, CDR2 SYGVKD. V lost 6 bases and J lost 3, with 9 bases in between. The length of the CDR3 is 12 residues. The CDR3 loop is CAISKDSYEQYF. The DNA of the CDR3 is TGTGCCATCAGCAAGGACAGCTACGAGCAGTACTTC.

The chain couples TRBV14 to TRBJ2-7; D assignment may be TRBD1 or TRBD2 (6 bases each). Germline V gives CDR1 SGHDN, CDR2 FVKESK. The ends were cut back, 0 bases at V and 0 bases at J, with 9 bases in the middle. The CDR3 contains 15 residues. CDR3 residues: CASSQEGGFSYEQYF. The DNA for the CDR3 is TGTGCCAGCAGCCAAGAGGGGGGCTTCTCCTACGAGCAGTACTTC. Complete variable domain (other parts from reference TRBV14 and TRBJ2-7): EAGVTQFPSHSVIEKGQTVTLRCDPISGHDNLYWYRRVMGKEIKFLLHFVKESKQDESGMPNNRFLAERTGGTYSTLKVQPAELEDSGVYFCASSQEGGFSYEQYFGPGTRLTVT.

For the CDR3, the DNA is TGCGCCAGCAGCTCGGGCACTAGCGGGAGAACTTACAATGAGCAGTTCTTC. Amino acids: CASSSGTSGRTYNEQFF. The chain has TRBV5-1 and TRBJ2-1; 11 bases match TRBD2. Germline V lookup: CDR1 SGHRS, CDR2 YFSETQ. The junction had 9 bases not matched to a gene; V was cut back by 3 bases and J by 4 bases. The CDR3 loop spans 17 amino acids.

This clone was seen only once. The chain couples TRBV30 to TRBJ1-3; the D gene is possibly TRBD1 (6 bases). CDR1 is GTSNPN, CDR2 SVGIG, per germline (reference sequence). Trimming removed 1 base from V and 1 base from J, with 20 bases in between. The CDR3 contains 18 residues. The chain's CDR3 is CAWSEGLNRERSGNTIYF. For the CDR3, the DNA is TGTGCCTGGAGTGAAGGGCTGAACAGGGAAAGGTCTGGAAACACCATATATTTT.

The chain is built from TRBV21-1 and TRBJ2-7; TRBD2 is the table's D call and was not checked against the DNA. TRBV21-1 is a listed pseudogene. This CDR3 is 12 amino acids long. Written as DNA, the CDR3 is TGTGCCAAAGCGGGACACTCCTACGAGCAGTACTTC. This gives the protein CAKAGHSYEQYF.

The rearrangement joins TRBV11-3 to TRBJ2-2; D is undetermined. This CDR3 comprises 15 residues. With 5 bases removed from V and 4 bases from J, the gap between germline ends came to 14 bases. The germline V gene encodes CDR1 SGHNT and CDR2 YENEEA. CDR3 loop: CASSPTMLSTGELFF. The CDR3 DNA is TGTGCCAGCAGCCCAACTATGTTAAGCACCGGGGAGCTGTTTTTT.

The rearrangement joins TRBV6-1 to TRBJ2-3, with 12 bases that match TRBD2. V shed 1 base and J 8 bases; nucleotides not matched to a gene: 7. This CDR3 spans 16 amino acids. Germline CDR1 MNHNS, CDR2 SASEGT. This chain's CDR3 is CASSEGLAGVLGTQYF. CDR3 nucleotides: TGTGCCAGCAGTGAAGGACTAGCGGGGGTCTTAGGTACGCAGTATTTT.

A few counts support this clone. The chain carries TRBV9 and TRBJ2-7; D ambiguous. Germline V gene data show CDR1 as SGDLS and CDR2 as YYNGEE. Trimming cost V 0 bases and J 7 bases, with 17 bases left between them. The CDR3 spans 15 residues. The CDR3 reads CASSVEGSYPREQYF. DNA for the CDR3: TGTGCCAGCAGCGTAGAAGGGTCGTACCCTAGGGAGCAGTACTTC.

The J gene is TRBJ1-2, the V gene TRBV5-4, with D uncertain. CDR3 length: 12 amino acids. Trimming left V 2 bases short and J 7 bases short, with 9 bases between. Germline V gives CDR1 SGHNT, CDR2 YYREEE (reference sequence). The CDR3 region has the DNA TGTGCCAGCAGCTTCAGAGGCGGTGGCTACACCTTC. Translating gives CASSFRGGGYTF.

The chain links TRBV6-6 to TRBJ1-1; D not resolved. Trimming removed 0 bases at V and 8 bases at J, with 16 bases between. This CDR3 has 15 amino acids. Germline CDR1 is MNHNY and CDR2 is SVGAGI (reference sequence). The CDR3, as DNA: TGTGCCAGCAGTTACTCTTCGGGTGGGCCAAGCGAAGCTTTCTTT. Its protein is CASSYSSGGPSEAFF.

To note about this clone: Other DNA sequences in this specimen translate into the identical CDR3. The V gene is TRBV4-1, the J gene TRBJ2-7; possibly TRBD2 for D (5 bases). Trimming took 6 bases from V and 3 from J, leaving 15 bases between them. This CDR3 has 14 amino acids. Germline lookup yields CDR1 MGHRA and CDR2 YSYEKL. CDR3 coding DNA: TGCGCCAGCAGTCCTTGGACTTCTAGCTACGAGCAGTACTTC. Protein: CASSPWTSSYEQYF.

The gene calls are TRBV28 and TRBJ1-2, with 8 bases aligning to TRBD1. Losses at the gene ends were 6 bases for V and 6 bases for J; bases not matched to a gene: 9. CDR3 length equals 14 residues. The germline V gene has CDR1 MDHEN and CDR2 SYDVKM. The CDR3 sequence is CASSLSGGSNGYTF. The CDR3 DNA reads TGTGCCAGCAGCCTATCAGGGGGCTCAAATGGCTACACCTTC.

V usage is TRBV11-2 and J usage is TRBJ2-3, with 7 bases fitting TRBD2. V was pared by 1 base and J by 1 base, with 2 bases of the junction left unmatched. The CDR3 loop spans 15 amino acids. Germline CDR1 and CDR2: SGHAT and FQNNGV. CDR3 region: CASSLGAGGTDTQYF. The CDR3 DNA sequence: TGTGCCAGCAGCTTAGGGGCGGGAGGCACAGATACGCAGTATTTT.

The CDR3 sequence: CAWSAELRSPLHF. CDR3 coding DNA: TGTGCCTGGAGTGCTGAGTTGCGGTCACCCCTCCACTTT. The rearrangement joins TRBV30 to TRBJ1-6; D is uncertain. Trimming shortened V by 1 base and J by 10 bases, and 11 bases separated the two germline ends. The CDR3 contains 13 residues. In germline, CDR1 is GTSNPN, CDR2 SVGIG (reference sequence). Looking up the rest from reference TRBV30 and TRBJ1-6 gives the full variable domain: SQTIHQWPATLVQPVGSPLSLECTVEGTSNPNLYWYRQAAGRGLQLLFYSVGIGQISSEVPQNLSASRPQDRQFILSSKKLLLSDSGFYLCAWSAELRSPLHFGNGTRLTVT.

V and J are TRBV30 and TRBJ1-1; D gene unclear. The V end lost 0 bases, the J end lost 6 bases, and 20 bases lay between the germline ends. CDR1 GTSNPN and CDR2 SVGIG come from the germline V gene (reference sequence). The CDR3 has 16 amino acids. In DNA form, the CDR3 reads TGTGCCTGGAGTGTAGAGGGCTCCCTCTCGGGTCCTGAAGCTTTCTTT. The encoded protein is CAWSVEGSLSGPEAFF.

This clone was seen a handful of times. V is TRBV6-5 and J is TRBJ2-7; D gene ambiguous. The V end lost 0 bases, the J end lost 3 bases, and 6 bases lay between the germline ends. The CDR3 loop spans 13 amino acids. CDR1 MNHEY and CDR2 SVGAGI come from the germline V gene. CDR3 sequence: CASSYSTGYEQYF. CDR3 DNA: TGTGCCAGCAGTTACTCGACGGGCTACGAGCAGTACTTC.

This chain links TRBV7-3 with TRBJ2-5, with a possible D match to TRBD2 (6 bases). Trimming shortened V by 5 bases and J by 5 bases, and 15 bases separated the two germline ends. The CDR3 is 14 residues long. Germline values: CDR1 SGHTA, CDR2 FQGTGA. CDR3 coding DNA: TGTGCCAGCAGCCCCGGGGGATGGGACGAGACCCAGTACTTC. This gives the protein CASSPGGWDETQYF.

The rearrangement joins TRBV6-5 to TRBJ1-4; 12 bases line up with TRBD1. This CDR3 comprises 14 residues. CDR1 is MNHEY and CDR2 is SVGAGI in the germline V gene. V shed 8 bases, J shed 5 bases, and the junction held 3 bases outside the gene matches. CDR3 amino acids: CASGGTGGNEKLFF. In DNA form, the CDR3 reads TGTGCCAGCGGGGGGACAGGGGGCAATGAAAAACTGTTTTTT.

CDR3 sequence: CASSPGDKPRAEAFF. CDR3 coding DNA: TGTGCCAGCTCACCTGGGGACAAACCGAGGGCTGAAGCTTTCTTT. This chain joins TRBV18 and TRBJ1-1; maybe TRBD1 (6 bases). The CDR3 runs 15 residues. V lost 3 bases and J lost 6, with 17 bases in between. Germline V lookup: CDR1 KGHSH, CDR2 LQKENI.

The V and J genes are TRBV5-6 and TRBJ1-2, with D hard to call. This CDR3 has 14 residues. V was clipped by 0 bases and J by 0 bases, with 6 bases between them. Germline V gene data show CDR1 as SGHDT and CDR2 as YYEEEE. The CDR3 DNA is TGTGCCAGCAGCTTGGATACAGCTAACTATGGCTACACCTTC. Translation: CASSLDTANYGYTF.

This chain connects TRBV2 to TRBJ2-7; TRBD2 matches 7 bases. Germline values: CDR1 SNHLY, CDR2 FYNNEI. This CDR3 has 16 residues. The ends lost 5 bases at V and 3 bases at J; junction bases unmatched: 13. The CDR3, as DNA: TGTGCCAGCAGTAAAAGGGAGGGCTCGGTCGGCTACGAGCAGTACTTC. This translates into CASSKREGSVGYEQYF. The whole variable domain, filled in from reference TRBV2 and TRBJ2-7, reads EPEVTQTPSHQVTQMGQEVILRCVPISNHLYFYWYRQILGQKVEFLVSFYNNEISEKSEIFDDQFSVERPDGSNFTLKIRSTKLEDSAMYFCASSKREGSVGYEQYFGPGTRLTVT.

The chain has TRBV7-3 and TRBJ2-3; D is possibly TRBD1 (6 bases). Germline V gene sequence: CDR1 SGHTA, CDR2 FQGTGA. The CDR3 runs 15 residues. Trimming stripped 6 bases from V and 0 bases from J, with 13 bases between. The CDR3 sequence is CASREGGRSTDTQYF. Here the CDR3 DNA reads TGTGCCAGCAGAGAAGGGGGACGGAGCACAGATACGCAGTATTTT.

This chain links TRBV9 with TRBJ2-3; 8 positions agree with TRBD2. Germline CDR1 SGDLS, CDR2 YYNGEE. The CDR3 runs to 16 residues. The V gene end was trimmed by 5 bases and the J gene end by 1 base; junction bases not matched to a gene: 9. CDR3 protein: CASSFEAGEGTDTQYF. For the CDR3, the DNA is TGTGCCAGCAGTTTCGAAGCGGGGGAAGGCACAGATACGCAGTATTTT.

The gene calls are TRBV2 and TRBJ2-1; the match to TRBD1 covers 7 bases. J lost 3 bases, V lost 7 bases, and 9 bases had no gene match. CDR1 is SNHLY, CDR2 FYNNEI, per germline. This CDR3 is 15 amino acids long. The CDR3 reads CASTFDRANYNEQFF. The DNA for the CDR3 is TGTGCCAGCACCTTCGACAGGGCCAACTACAATGAGCAGTTCTTC.

The chain employs TRBV7-9 and TRBJ2-4; D ambiguous. Trimming stripped 1 base from V and 4 bases from J, with 8 bases between. The CDR3 runs to 14 residues. Germline V gene sequence: CDR1 SEHNR, CDR2 FQNEAQ (reference sequence). This CDR3 reads CASSLGDGKNIQYF. The CDR3 DNA is TGTGCCAGCAGCTTAGGAGACGGGAAAAACATTCAGTACTTC.